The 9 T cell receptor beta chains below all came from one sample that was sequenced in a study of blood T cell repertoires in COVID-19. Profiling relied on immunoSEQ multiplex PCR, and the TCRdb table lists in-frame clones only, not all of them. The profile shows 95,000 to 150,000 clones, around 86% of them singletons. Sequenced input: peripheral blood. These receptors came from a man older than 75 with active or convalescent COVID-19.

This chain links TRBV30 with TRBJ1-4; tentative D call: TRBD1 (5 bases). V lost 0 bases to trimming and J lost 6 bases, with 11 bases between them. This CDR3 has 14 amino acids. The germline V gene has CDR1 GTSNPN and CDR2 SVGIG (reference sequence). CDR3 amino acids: CAWSVPGGDEKLFF. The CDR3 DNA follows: TGTGCCTGGAGTGTACCTGGGGGGGATGAAAAACTGTTTTTT.

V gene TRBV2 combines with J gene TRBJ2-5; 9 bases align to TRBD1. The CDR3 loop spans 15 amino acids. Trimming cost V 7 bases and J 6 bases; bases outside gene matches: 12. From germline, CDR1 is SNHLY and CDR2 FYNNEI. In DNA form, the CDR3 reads TGTGCCAGCATATTCGACCCCGGGACAGGGAAGACCCAGTACTTC. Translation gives CASIFDPGTGKTQYF.

The CDR3 bases are TGTGCCAGCAGTTACTCGGGCCAGGGTTTAAATCAGCCCCAGCATTTT. It codes for CASSYSGQGLNQPQHF. V is TRBV6-6 and J is TRBJ1-5; the D gene is possibly TRBD1 (5 bases). V lost 0 bases to trimming and J lost 4 bases, with 13 bases between them. In germline, CDR1 is MNHNY, CDR2 SVGAGI (reference sequence). The CDR3 has 16 amino acids.

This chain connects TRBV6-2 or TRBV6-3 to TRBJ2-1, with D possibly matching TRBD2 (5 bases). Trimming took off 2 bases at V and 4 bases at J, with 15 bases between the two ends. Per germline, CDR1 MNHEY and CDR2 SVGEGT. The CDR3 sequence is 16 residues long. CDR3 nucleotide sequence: TGTGCCAGCAGTTACCAGGCGGGCGGGCTTTACAATGAGCAGTTCTTC. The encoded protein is CASSYQAGGLYNEQFF.

The CDR3 region is CASSSRAGELFF. CDR3 bases: TGTGCCAGCAGCTCGAGAGCCGGGGAGCTGTTTTTT. This sequence joins TRBV7-9 and TRBJ2-2; D remains ambiguous. This CDR3 region has 12 residues. CDR1 and CDR2 (germline): SEHNR, FQNEAQ (reference sequence). V was pared by 4 bases and J by 6 bases, with 6 bases between.

The CDR3 here is CASSPLAGEGNEQFF. CDR3 DNA: TGTGCCAGCAGCCCCCTGGCGGGAGAGGGGAATGAGCAGTTCTTC. The V call is TRBV11-3, the J call TRBJ2-1; 7 nucleotides match TRBD2. This CDR3 has 15 residues. The ends lost 5 bases at V and 7 bases at J; junction bases unmatched: 11. CDR1 SGHNT and CDR2 YENEEA come from the germline V gene.

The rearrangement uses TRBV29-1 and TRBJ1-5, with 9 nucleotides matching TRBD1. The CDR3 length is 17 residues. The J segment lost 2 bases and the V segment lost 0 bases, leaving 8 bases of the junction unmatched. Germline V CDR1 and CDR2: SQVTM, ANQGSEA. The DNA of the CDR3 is TGCAGCGTTGAAGAGAAAACAGGGGGCTGGGGCAATCAGCCCCAGCATTTT. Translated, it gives CSVEEKTGGWGNQPQHF.

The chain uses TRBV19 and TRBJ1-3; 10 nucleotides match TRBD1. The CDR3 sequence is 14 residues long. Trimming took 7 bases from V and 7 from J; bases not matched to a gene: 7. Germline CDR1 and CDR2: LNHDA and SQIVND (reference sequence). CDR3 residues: CASNRRGQGNTIYF. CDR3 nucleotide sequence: TGTGCCAGTAATCGAAGGGGACAGGGGAACACCATATATTTT.

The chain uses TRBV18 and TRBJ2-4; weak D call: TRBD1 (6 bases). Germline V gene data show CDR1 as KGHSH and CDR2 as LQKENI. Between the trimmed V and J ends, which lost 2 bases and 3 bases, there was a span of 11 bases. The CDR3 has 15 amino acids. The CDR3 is CASSPGGANKNIQYF. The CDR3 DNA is TGTGCCAGCTCACCAGGGGGCGCAAACAAAAACATTCAGTACTTC.